The rows below give T cell receptor beta chains drawn from one sample of a study of cytomegalovirus exposure and HLA in healthy donors. Using immunoSEQ multiplex PCR, the repertoire was profiled, and TCRdb retains in-frame clones only, with some absent. The data hold around 80,000 clones, with more than 50% observed a single time. The material sequenced was PBMCs. These receptors were obtained from a male donor in good health and CMV-seropositive. Both conserved end residues are part of each CDR3. Each record gives: J gene, clone size, V gene, D gene, CDR3 DNA, CDR3 protein. D genes are given only for firm matches. Where a row states a size, it is once, few, many or the class of an expanded clone; other rows omit it.

TRBJ1-4 . TRBV30 TRBD1 TGTGCCTGGAGTCCAAAAGCCGGGACAGGGCCAGGAGAAAAACTGTTTTTT CAWSPKAGTGPGEKLFF
TRBJ1-1 . TRBV5-4 TRBD1 TGTGCCAGCAGTCTCGGGACAGGGATCACATCCACTGAAGCTTTCTTT CASSLGTGITSTEAFF
TRBJ1-2 . TRBV2 . TGTGCCAGCAGTGATGAACAGGGTGTTAACTATGGCTACACCTTC CASSDEQGVNYGYTF
TRBJ1-4 . TRBV4-3 TRBD1 TGCGCCAGCAGCCAGGGGGGACAGGGGATGAATGAAAAACTGTTTTTT CASSQGGQGMNEKLFF
TRBJ2-7 . TRBV2 TRBD1 TGTGCCAGCAGCGGGGACAGTTACGAGCAGTACTTC CASSGDSYEQYF
TRBJ2-5 . TRBV30 . TGTGCCTGGAGTGTAATACGGTTACAAGAGACCCAGTACTTC CAWSVIRLQETQYF
TRBJ1-6 . TRBV2 TRBD1 TGTGCCAGCAGCGGGACAGGAGGTCAAAATTCACCCCTCCACTTT CASSGTGGQNSPLHF
TRBJ1-2 once TRBV6-1 . TGTGCCAGCAGTGAGACACGCTTTGTTAACTATGGCTACACCTTC CASSETRFVNYGYTF
TRBJ1-4 . TRBV6-5 TRBD1 TGTGCCAGCAGTAAGACAGGGATGGATGAAAAACTGTTTTTT CASSKTGMDEKLFF
TRBJ2-7 few TRBV10-3 . TGTGCCATCCTCGGATCGGAAGGGGGCGAGCAGTACTTC CAILGSEGGEQYF
TRBJ2-7 . TRBV5-4 TRBD1 TGTGCCAGCAGCTCCCGACAGGGTGGTCGGGACGAGCAGTACTTC CASSSRQGGRDEQYF
TRBJ1-1 . TRBV6-5 TRBD1 TGTGCCAGCAGTTACCTAGGGACAGCAAACACTGAAGCTTTCTTT CASSYLGTANTEAFF
TRBJ2-2 . TRBV5-6 . TGTGCCAGCAGCCACGCGGGCACCGGGGAGCTGTTTTTT CASSHAGTGELFF
TRBJ1-6 . TRBV6-5 . TGTGCCAGCAGTTACTTTGAGAGAGATTCACCCCTCCACTTT CASSYFERDSPLHF
TRBJ2-7 . TRBV27 . TGTGCCAGCAGTCGAGCGACCTCCTACGAGCAGTACTTC CASSRATSYEQYF
TRBJ2-7 . TRBV30 . TGTGCCTGGAGTTCAGGACCGACTATCTCCTACGAGCAGTACTTC CAWSSGPTISYEQYF
TRBJ1-1 once TRBV6-5 . TGTGCCAGCAGTTACTCGATTCTGGGGGCGGGTGAAGCTTTCTTT CASSYSILGAGEAFF
TRBJ2-7 few TRBV29-1 . TGCAGCGTTGTACTACCCGCCTACGAGCAGTACTTC CSVVLPAYEQYF
TRBJ1-2 . TRBV5-6 TRBD1 TGTGCCAGCAGCTTGGGAAACACAGGGGCACTTTATGGCTACACCTTC CASSLGNTGALYGYTF
TRBJ2-5 . TRBV6-5 . TGTGCCAGTTCCACCAGCCAAGAGACCCAGTACTTC CASSTSQETQYF
TRBJ2-7 . TRBV6-5 TRBD1 TGTGCCAGCAGTTCCCCGGGACAGATTTACGAGCAGTACTTC CASSSPGQIYEQYF
TRBJ1-4 . TRBV19 TRBD1 TGTGCCAGTAGTTGGGACAGGGGTAATGAAAAACTGTTTTTT CASSWDRGNEKLFF
TRBJ1-3 few TRBV28 . TGTGCCAGCAGTTACCCGACAGCCTCTGGAAACACCATATATTTT CASSYPTASGNTIYF
TRBJ2-3 . TRBV5-4 . TGTGCCAGCAGCCCGGAGGGCGGGATCACAGATACGCAGTATTTT CASSPEGGITDTQYF
TRBJ2-7 . TRBV11-1 TRBD1 TGTGCCAGCAGCCGGGACAGGCTCTACGAGCAGTACTTC CASSRDRLYEQYF
TRBJ2-1 . TRBV27 . TGTGCCAGCAGTTTCAGCGGCTACAATGAGCAGTTCTTC CASSFSGYNEQFF
TRBJ2-7 . TRBV27 TRBD2 TGTGCCAGCAGTTATTCCAGGACTAGCGGGCCTCTTTCCTACGAGCAGTACTTC CASSYSRTSGPLSYEQYF